The 27 T cell receptor beta chains listed next were all sequenced from one sample in a study of shared clonotypes between healthy human individuals. Terminally differentiated effector memory CD45RA+ cells were left out of the naive CD8 fraction, which was CD45RO-negative and positively selected for CCR7. The table came from immunoSEQ multiplex PCR; TCRdb's copy has only in-frame clones and leaves some out. The table lists about 870,000 clones, 92% of them singletons. Sequencing was performed on naive CD8+ T cells sorted from blood. The receptors originated from a man aged 30-40 years in good health.

This clone was picked up one time. The chain has TRBV27 and TRBJ2-1; tentatively, D is TRBD1 or TRBD2 (6 bases each). The CDR3 consists of 15 residues. With 0 bases removed from V and 5 bases from J, the gap between germline ends came to 11 bases. CDR1 and CDR2 (germline): MNHEY, SMNVEV (reference sequence). For the CDR3, the DNA is TGTGCCAGCAGTTTATCGTGGGGGGCGGACAATGAGCAGTTCTTC. It codes for CASSLSWGADNEQFF.

This chain connects TRBV4-2 to TRBJ1-4; D may be TRBD1 (6 bases). CDR1 is LGHNA, CDR2 YNFKEQ, per germline. V was pared by 8 bases and J by 6 bases, with 13 bases between. The CDR3 is 13 amino acids. Here the CDR3 reads CASRGAGDEKLFF. In DNA, the CDR3 is TGTGCCAGCCGAGGGGCAGGGGATGAAAAACTGTTTTTT.

This chain joins TRBV7-9 and TRBJ1-1; D is perhaps TRBD1 (6 bases). V was pared by 1 base and J by 6 bases, with 12 bases between. The CDR3 is 14 amino acids. From germline, CDR1 is SEHNR and CDR2 FQNEAQ (reference sequence). CDR3: CASSLDREYPEAFF. For the CDR3, the DNA is TGTGCCAGCAGCTTAGACAGGGAATACCCTGAAGCTTTCTTT. Complete variable domain (other parts from reference TRBV7-9 and TRBJ1-1): DTGVSQNPRHKITKRGQNVTFRCDPISEHNRLYWYRQTLGQGPEFLTYFQNEAQLEKSRLLSDRFSAERPKGSFSTLEIQRTEQGDSAMYLCASSLDREYPEAFFGQGTRLTVV.

The J gene is TRBJ2-5, the V gene TRBV6-1; 9 bases agree with TRBD2. The germline V gene has CDR1 MNHNS and CDR2 SASEGT. The CDR3 sequence is 15 residues long. J gave up 2 bases and V 2 bases, and 3 bases lay outside the gene matches. The DNA for the CDR3 is TGTGCCAGCAGTGAACTAGCGGGACGTCAAGAGACCCAGTACTTC. It yields the protein CASSELAGRQETQYF.

The rearrangement uses TRBV7-9 and TRBJ2-7, with D uncertain. The CDR3 is 16 residues long. Germline loops: CDR1 SEHNR, CDR2 FQNEAQ (reference sequence). With 4 bases removed from V and 3 bases from J, the gap between germline ends came to 19 bases. CDR3 loop: CASSSNLESNDYEQYF. CDR3 nucleotides: TGTGCCAGCAGCTCCAATCTAGAGAGTAATGACTACGAGCAGTACTTC.

The V gene is TRBV6-5, the J gene TRBJ2-3; D remains ambiguous. With 0 bases removed from V and 1 base from J, the gap between germline ends came to 8 bases. This CDR3 has 15 residues. Germline-derived CDR1 and CDR2 are MNHEY and SVGAGI. For the CDR3, the DNA is TGTGCCAGCAGTTACTCGAGTATGGGCACAGATACGCAGTATTTT. Protein product: CASSYSSMGTDTQYF.

This clone was seen at least ten times. The chain combines TRBV9 with TRBJ2-7; D remains unclear. V lost 4 bases, J lost 3 bases, and 14 bases lay in between. The germline V gene has CDR1 SGDLS and CDR2 YYNGEE. The CDR3 is 14 amino acids. The CDR3 bases are TGTGCCAGCAGCCCCGAGTCAAGGGACTACGAGCAGTACTTC. The encoded protein is CASSPESRDYEQYF.

As DNA, the CDR3 is TGTGCCAGCAGCGTTACTAGCGGGGGAGGGAGGGAGCAGTACTTC. It codes for CASSVTSGGGREQYF. The chain combines TRBV9 with TRBJ2-7; TRBD2 aligns across 11 bases. Germline V gives CDR1 SGDLS, CDR2 YYNGEE. The CDR3 loop spans 15 amino acids. Germline trimming cut 2 bases from V and 7 bases from J; bases unmatched to any gene: 8.

This chain connects TRBV29-1 to TRBJ2-2; D unresolved. From germline, CDR1 is SQVTM and CDR2 ANQGSEA. The CDR3 spans 13 residues. The ends were cut back, 4 bases at V and 0 bases at J, with 6 bases in the middle. The CDR3 coding sequence is TGCAGCGTTGCGTTGACGAACACCGGGGAGCTGTTTTTT. Residues: CSVALTNTGELFF.

This chain connects TRBV7-6 to TRBJ2-3; 8 bases fit TRBD1. Germline assignment: CDR1 SGHVS and CDR2 FNYEAQ. V lost 5 bases, J lost 5 bases, and 6 bases stayed unmatched. This CDR3 contains 14 residues. As DNA, the CDR3 is TGTGCCAGCAGCAGATCAGGGGGCTTAGATACGCAGTATTTT. Its translation is CASSRSGGLDTQYF.

The rearrangement uses TRBV7-6 and TRBJ2-7, with 8 positions matching TRBD1. This CDR3 contains 15 residues. Germline assignment: CDR1 SGHVS and CDR2 FNYEAQ. Germline trimming cut 4 bases from V and 4 bases from J; bases unmatched to any gene: 9. The CDR3: CASSSGQGYVYEQYF. CDR3 nucleotides: TGTGCCAGCAGCTCCGGACAGGGTTATGTGTACGAGCAGTACTTC.

This clone has more than one count but fewer than ten. The chain carries TRBV29-1 and TRBJ2-1; no firm D call. V lost 2 bases to trimming and J lost 7 bases, with 12 bases between them. Germline CDR1 SQVTM, CDR2 ANQGSEA. The CDR3 spans 13 residues. CDR3 sequence: CSVEFGLRNEQFF. As DNA, the CDR3 is TGCAGCGTTGAATTTGGGCTGCGGAATGAGCAGTTCTTC.

This chain connects TRBV23-1 to TRBJ1-2, with D tentatively TRBD1 (5 bases). TRBV23-1 is noted as an ORF with a role that remains uncertain. The CDR3 is 14 residues long. Trimming removed 0 bases from V and 3 bases from J, with 8 bases in between. In DNA, the CDR3 is TGCGCCAGCAGTCAATCGGGGCGGCACTATGGCTACACCTTC. Its protein product is CASSQSGRHYGYTF.

The V and J genes are TRBV2 and TRBJ1-4, with D unclear. The length of the CDR3 is 13 residues. The germline V and J ends were trimmed by 7 bases and 3 bases, with 9 bases remaining between them. Germline CDR1 and CDR2: SNHLY and FYNNEI. CDR3 sequence (DNA): TGTGCCAGCATCGACGGTTCTAATGAAAAACTGTTTTTT. This sequence encodes CASIDGSNEKLFF.

Remarks on this clone: In the same sample, other DNA sequences code for this CDR3. V is TRBV7-9 and J is TRBJ2-7, with D perhaps TRBD1 (5 bases). The CDR3 sequence is 13 residues long. The V end was cut by 1 base, the J end by 2 bases, with 6 bases between. Germline V gives CDR1 SEHNR, CDR2 FQNEAQ (reference sequence). The CDR3 sequence is CASSLVGPYEQYF. The CDR3 DNA reads TGTGCCAGCAGCTTAGTGGGGCCCTACGAGCAGTACTTC. Full variable domain (outside the CDR3, taken from reference TRBV7-9 and TRBJ2-7): DTGVSQNPRHKITKRGQNVTFRCDPISEHNRLYWYRQTLGQGPEFLTYFQNEAQLEKSRLLSDRFSAERPKGSFSTLEIQRTEQGDSAMYLCASSLVGPYEQYFGPGTRLTVT.

The J gene is TRBJ2-7, the V gene TRBV5-6; weak D call: TRBD1 (6 bases). The CDR3 length is 16 residues. V was pared by 0 bases and J by 5 bases, with 18 bases between. CDR1 is SGHDT and CDR2 is YYEEEE in the germline V gene. CDR3 loop: CASSLDLGASGNEQYF. The CDR3 coding sequence is TGTGCCAGCAGCTTGGACCTGGGGGCCTCTGGCAACGAGCAGTACTTC.

This clone was found a few times. V is TRBV29-1 and J is TRBJ1-2; D not certain. The CDR3 length is 12 residues. V was cut by 3 bases and J by 4 bases, with 9 bases left in between. Germline V CDR1 and CDR2: SQVTM, ANQGSEA. CDR3 protein: CSVDQETYGYTF. The CDR3 coding sequence is TGCAGCGTTGACCAGGAGACCTATGGCTACACCTTC.

Written as DNA, the CDR3 is TGTGCCAGCAGCTTAGGGGTAGCGGGAGTGGATACGCAGTATTTT. It yields the protein CASSLGVAGVDTQYF. This chain links TRBV7-9 with TRBJ2-3; 9 bases map to TRBD2. CDR1 is SEHNR, CDR2 FQNEAQ, per germline (reference sequence). The CDR3 is 15 residues long. With V trimmed by 1 base and J by 6 bases, 5 bases remained unmatched.

The chain carries TRBV4-3 and TRBJ1-4; D unresolved. V was trimmed by 0 bases and J by 4 bases, leaving 15 bases between them. Germline values: CDR1 LGHNA, CDR2 YSLEER. CDR3 length: 17 amino acids. This CDR3 is CASSQDTWETNNEKLFF. For the CDR3, the DNA is TGCGCCAGCAGCCAAGATACGTGGGAGACCAATAATGAAAAACTGTTTTTT.

The gene calls are TRBV9 and TRBJ2-5; D is perhaps TRBD2 (6 bases). There are 14 residues in the CDR3. V shed 6 bases and J shed 2 bases, with 14 bases lying between them. Germline V gene lookup returns CDR1 SGDLS and CDR2 YYNGEE. CDR3 region: CASTGSSAQETQYF. CDR3 nucleotide sequence: TGTGCCAGCACCGGGAGTAGCGCGCAAGAGACCCAGTACTTC.

The sample holds one count of this clone. The gene calls are TRBV4-1 and TRBJ1-2; D remains unclear. The length of the CDR3 is 17 residues. V dropped 2 bases and J dropped 0 bases, with 16 bases sitting between them. Germline values: CDR1 MGHRA, CDR2 YSYEKL. The CDR3 reads CASSQPNWEDTNYGYTF. Here the CDR3 DNA reads TGCGCCAGCAGCCAACCTAATTGGGAGGATACTAACTATGGCTACACCTTC.

This clone is a singleton in its sample. V and J are TRBV7-9 and TRBJ2-5, with 11 bases that match TRBD2. The germline CDR1 and CDR2 sequences are SEHNR and FQNEAQ (reference sequence). The CDR3 totals 14 residues. V gave up 6 bases and J gave up 5 bases; unmatched junction bases: 5. CDR3 DNA: TGTGCCAGCAGACTAGCGGGGGTCGGGGAGACCCAGTACTTC. It specifies CASRLAGVGETQYF. Looking up the rest from reference TRBV7-9 and TRBJ2-5 gives the full variable domain: DTGVSQNPRHKITKRGQNVTFRCDPISEHNRLYWYRQTLGQGPEFLTYFQNEAQLEKSRLLSDRFSAERPKGSFSTLEIQRTEQGDSAMYLCASRLAGVGETQYFGPGTRLLVL.

With regard to this clone: Other DNA sequences in the same sample also yield this CDR3. V and J are TRBV6-5 and TRBJ1-1; D is unclear. The CDR3 has 14 residues. Germline CDR1 is MNHEY and CDR2 is SVGAGI. The V and J ends lost 3 bases and 1 base respectively, with 9 bases between them. This CDR3 is CASSYSEGNTEAFF. In DNA, the CDR3 is TGTGCCAGCAGTTATTCCGAAGGGAACACTGAAGCTTTCTTT.

The V gene is TRBV7-6, the J gene TRBJ2-2, with D possibly TRBD2 on 6 matching bases. Trimming took off 4 bases at V and 0 bases at J, with 12 bases between the two ends. Germline CDR1 reads SGHVS; CDR2 reads FNYEAQ. This CDR3 is 16 amino acids long. The chain's CDR3 is CASSSLALANTGELFF. DNA of the CDR3: TGTGCCAGCAGCTCCCTAGCGCTCGCGAACACCGGGGAGCTGTTTTTT.

This clone was detected once. The V gene is TRBV28, the J gene TRBJ1-3; D unclear. This CDR3 has 13 amino acids. Trimming removed 3 bases at V and 9 bases at J, with 12 bases between. CDR1 MDHEN and CDR2 SYDVKM come from the germline V gene. DNA for the CDR3: TGTGCCAGCAGTTTGGTGGGCGCGGGCACCATATATTTT. This sequence encodes CASSLVGAGTIYF.

The chain is built from TRBV7-9 and TRBJ2-1; tentatively, D is TRBD1 (5 bases). V shed 2 bases and J shed 4 bases, with 18 bases lying between them. The CDR3 is made up of 17 amino acids. The germline gives CDR1 SEHNR, CDR2 FQNEAQ (reference sequence). The CDR3 sequence is CASSLSGLGEVYNEQFF. CDR3 in DNA: TGTGCCAGCAGCTTATCAGGGTTAGGTGAAGTATACAATGAGCAGTTCTTC.

The rearrangement joins TRBV5-4 to TRBJ2-7, with D possibly called TRBD1 or TRBD2 (6 bases each). Trimming removed 3 bases from V and 7 bases from J, with 11 bases in between. CDR3 length equals 12 residues. Germline CDR1 and CDR2: SGHNT and YYREEE (reference sequence). CDR3 DNA: TGTGCCAGCAGCTCCACAGGGACTGAGCAGTACTTC. Its protein is CASSSTGTEQYF.